A selection of T cell receptor beta chains follows, all from one sample in a study of OX40 agonist ivuxolimab in advanced cancers. Profiled with immunoSEQ multiplex PCR; TCRdb holds only in-frame clones, not every one. The sample includes 63,000 or so clones, more than 80% of them seen just once. This specimen was CD4+ or CD8+ T cells sorted from blood, taken in a trial of the OX40 agonist ivuxolimab. The origin of the receptors is an adult with an advanced solid tumor such as melanoma, head and neck, liver or kidney cancer. CDR3s include the opening cysteine and the closing phenylalanine or tryptophan. Each record gives: J gene, CDR3 length, D gene, V gene, clone size, CDR3 protein, CDR3 DNA. A D gene is named only where the DNA matches it firmly. Clone size appears in some rows only: once, few, many, or a class for an expanded clone.

TRBJ2-7,13,.,TRBV19,.,CASTPDSLGEQYF,TGTGCCAGTACCCCGGACAGCCTCGGGGAGCAGTACTTC
TRBJ2-7,15,.,TRBV28,.,CASSLQGPVAYEQYF,TGTGCCAGCAGCTTGCAGGGCCCCGTGGCCTACGAGCAGTACTTC
TRBJ1-2,13,.,TRBV7-2,few,CASSLGQVRGYTF,TGTGCCAGCAGCTTAGGACAGGTGCGTGGCTACACCTTC
TRBJ1-5,15,TRBD1,TRBV18,.,CASSPPGTGYQPQHF,TGTGCCAGCTCACCACCAGGGACAGGATATCAGCCCCAGCATTTT
TRBJ2-7,18,.,TRBV7-6,.,CASSPPRGRGLLSYEQYF,TGTGCCAGCAGCCCCCCCCGCGGGCGAGGCCTCTTATCCTACGAGCAGTACTTC
TRBJ2-1,13,TRBD2,TRBV5-1,once,CASSVQGLDEQFF,TGCGCCAGCAGCGTACAGGGACTAGACGAGCAGTTCTTC
TRBJ2-3,14,.,TRBV9,.,CASSPYTRTDTQYF,TGTGCCAGCAGCCCCTACACGAGGACAGATACGCAGTATTTT
TRBJ1-2,11,.,TRBV7-9,.,CASNLEYGYTF,TGTGCCAGCAACTTAGAATATGGCTACACCTTC
TRBJ1-5,15,TRBD1,TRBV19,.,CASSRQGGRGQPQHF,TGTGCCAGTAGTCGACAGGGGGGACGGGGACAGCCCCAGCATTTT
TRBJ1-5,18,.,TRBV19,.,CASSIGILAGRFNQPQHF,TGTGCCAGTAGTATAGGTATATTAGCGGGTCGATTCAATCAGCCCCAGCATTTT
TRBJ2-1,18,TRBD1,TRBV18,.,CASSPRDRGLSSYNEQFF,TGTGCCAGCTCACCAAGGGACAGGGGACTGAGCTCCTACAATGAGCAGTTCTTC
TRBJ1-4,17,TRBD1,TRBV25-1,.,CASSTGRTGSTNEKLFF,TGTGCCAGCAGTACCGGCCGGACAGGTTCAACTAATGAAAAACTGTTTTTT
TRBJ2-7,14,TRBD2,TRBV29-1,.,CSVEGAGVPDEQYF,TGCAGCGTTGAAGGGGCGGGGGTCCCTGACGAGCAGTACTTC
TRBJ2-3,19,TRBD1,TRBV7-2,.,CASSLRGGGQGALRDTQYF,TGTGCCAGCAGCTTAAGAGGAGGGGGACAGGGGGCTTTGCGGGATACGCAGTATTTT
TRBJ2-3,17,.,TRBV5-1,.,CASSPAPWGTSTDTQYF,TGCGCCAGCAGCCCGGCCCCATGGGGAACTAGCACAGATACGCAGTATTTT
TRBJ2-3,16,.,TRBV4-1,.,CASSQDQYRATDTQYF,TGCGCCAGCAGCCAAGATCAGTACAGGGCCACAGATACGCAGTATTTT
TRBJ1-2,16,TRBD1,TRBV6-1,.,CASRELGTGSNYGYTF,TGTGCCAGCAGAGAACTCGGGACAGGGTCTAACTATGGCTACACCTTC
TRBJ1-3,13,.,TRBV6-5,.,CASSSSSGNTIYF,TGTGCCAGCAGTTCCTCCTCCGGGAACACCATATATTTT
TRBJ2-7,15,.,TRBV5-1,.,CASSRGTKLSYEQYF,TGCGCCAGCAGCCGCGGGACAAAACTTTCCTACGAGCAGTACTTC
TRBJ2-3,13,.,TRBV21-1,.,CASSTVMQDTQYF,TGTGCCAGCAGCACAGTCATGCAAGATACGCAGTATTTT
TRBJ2-1,13,.,TRBV5-1,.,CASSFGDGDEQFF,TGCGCCAGCAGCTTTGGGGACGGCGATGAGCAGTTCTTC
TRBJ2-1,18,TRBD2,TRBV7-9,.,CASSLPPRLAGLHNEQFF,TGTGCCAGCAGCTTACCCCCCCGACTAGCGGGGCTCCACAATGAGCAGTTCTTC
TRBJ1-4,17,TRBD1,TRBV7-9,.,CASSDPSGQALNEKLFF,TGTGCCAGCAGCGACCCCAGCGGACAGGCCTTAAATGAAAAACTGTTTTTT
TRBJ1-4,14,.,TRBV19,.,CASNKGFVSEKLFF,TGTGCCAGTAATAAGGGATTTGTGTCTGAAAAACTGTTTTTT
TRBJ1-6,14,.,TRBV6-5,.,CASSSSDFNSPLHF,TGTGCCAGCAGTTCCTCAGATTTTAATTCACCCCTCCACTTT
TRBJ2-2,14,TRBD1,TRBV19,.,CASTSDRARGELFF,TGTGCCAGTACCTCCGACAGGGCTCGTGGGGAGCTGTTTTTT
TRBJ1-5,14,.,TRBV28,few,CASSLSLYGQPQHF,TGTGCCAGCAGTTTGAGTCTCTACGGTCAGCCCCAGCATTTT
TRBJ2-5,11,.,TRBV7-6,.,CASSLEATQYF,TGTGCCAGCAGCTTAGAGGCGACCCAGTACTTC
TRBJ1-1,14,TRBD1,TRBV6-5,once,CASSWRTGDTEAFF,TGTGCCAGCAGTTGGCGGACAGGGGACACTGAAGCTTTCTTT
TRBJ2-5,15,TRBD2,TRBV6-5,.,CASSYPSGGAETQYF,TGTGCCAGCAGTTACCCCAGCGGGGGGGCCGAGACCCAGTACTTC
TRBJ1-5,18,.,TRBV15,once,CATSRDGAGVNSNQPQHF,TGTGCCACCAGCAGAGATGGCGCAGGCGTCAATAGCAATCAGCCCCAGCATTTT
TRBJ2-7,16,TRBD1,TRBV18,.,CASSPPGQGIDYEQYF,TGTGCCAGCTCACCGCCTGGACAGGGTATCGACTACGAGCAGTACTTC
TRBJ2-3,15,.,TRBV9,.,CASSVKGGAPDTQYF,TGTGCCAGCAGCGTAAAGGGGGGGGCCCCAGATACGCAGTATTTT
TRBJ1-1,12,.,TRBV18,.,CASSPRAGEAFF,TGTGCCAGCTCACCACGTGCAGGGGAAGCTTTCTTT
TRBJ1-4,14,.,TRBV5-1,few,CASSLDGVNEKLFF,TGCGCCAGCAGCTTGGACGGGGTCAATGAAAAACTGTTTTTT
TRBJ1-2,14,TRBD1,TRBV15,.,CATSRGQGQKGYTF,TGTGCCACCAGCAGAGGACAGGGACAGAAGGGCTACACCTTC
TRBJ1-5,16,.,TRBV6-1,.,CASSESGGYSNQPQHF,TGTGCCAGCAGTGAATCGGGGGGATATAGCAATCAGCCCCAGCATTTT
TRBJ1-2,15,TRBD1,TRBV7-9,.,CASTPRDRPNYGYTF,TGTGCCAGCACCCCGAGGGACAGACCTAACTATGGCTACACCTTC
TRBJ2-5,17,TRBD1,TRBV9,.,CASSVATPTGGGETQYF,TGTGCCAGCAGCGTAGCTACCCCGACAGGGGGCGGGGAGACCCAGTACTTC
TRBJ2-3,16,TRBD2,TRBV5-1,.,CASSLEAGGQADTQYF,TGCGCCAGCAGCTTGGAAGCGGGGGGGCAGGCGGATACGCAGTATTTT
TRBJ2-6,15,TRBD2,TRBV6-5,.,CASTLGGSGANVLTF,TGTGCCAGCACCCTGGGGGGGTCTGGGGCCAACGTCCTGACTTTC
TRBJ2-5,13,TRBD2,TRBV7-2,.,CASSPRGGETQYF,TGTGCCAGCAGCCCCCGGGGAGGGGAGACCCAGTACTTC
TRBJ1-1,15,TRBD1,TRBV6-1,.,CASSAQGALNTEAFF,TGTGCCAGCAGTGCTCAGGGGGCCCTCAACACTGAAGCTTTCTTT
TRBJ2-6,15,.,TRBV15,.,CATSPQGSGANVLTF,TGTGCCACCAGCCCACAGGGCTCTGGGGCCAACGTCCTGACTTTC
TRBJ2-5,14,.,TRBV7-9,few,CASSLGLVQETQYF,TGTGCCAGCAGCTTAGGGCTAGTGCAAGAGACCCAGTACTTC
TRBJ2-1,18,TRBD1,TRBV5-1,few,CASRTGTGGSKRNNEQFF,TGCGCCAGCAGGACCGGGACAGGGGGCTCTAAGCGCAACAATGAGCAGTTCTTC
TRBJ1-2,12,TRBD1,TRBV6-5,.,CASRNRGYGYTF,TGTGCCAGCAGAAACAGGGGCTATGGCTACACCTTC
TRBJ2-3,16,TRBD2,TRBV28,.,CASSPSGGFSTDTQYF,TGTGCCAGCAGCCCTAGCGGGGGGTTTAGCACAGATACGCAGTATTTT
TRBJ2-7,13,.,TRBV10-3,.,CAIADRHLYEQYF,TGTGCCATCGCGGACCGACACCTCTACGAGCAGTACTTC
TRBJ2-5,12,TRBD2,TRBV29-1,.,CSVGLARQTQYF,TGCAGCGTTGGACTAGCGCGTCAGACCCAGTACTTC
TRBJ2-7,14,TRBD2,TRBV6-1,.,CASSLRGAEYEQYF,TGTGCCAGCAGCCTGCGGGGGGCGGAGTACGAGCAGTACTTC
TRBJ2-2,17,TRBD2,TRBV5-6,.,CASSSNPGLAVHGELFF,TGTGCCAGCAGCTCTAATCCGGGACTAGCTGTTCACGGGGAGCTGTTTTTT
TRBJ2-5,10,TRBD1,TRBV29-1,.,CSAGGETQYF,TGCAGCGCAGGGGGTGAGACCCAGTACTTC
TRBJ2-5,13,.,TRBV5-1,once,CASSIMVAETQYF,TGCGCCAGCAGCATAATGGTCGCTGAGACCCAGTACTTC
TRBJ1-6,13,.,TRBV5-8,.,CASSSEHNSPLHF,TGTGCCAGCAGCTCGGAACACAATTCACCCCTCCACTTT
TRBJ1-6,12,.,TRBV6-6,.,CASFSRGRTLHF,TGTGCCAGCTTCTCCCGGGGGCGAACCCTCCACTTT
TRBJ2-1,16,TRBD2,TRBV27,.,CASRASLAGVYNEQFF,TGTGCCAGCAGGGCTTCCCTAGCGGGGGTTTACAATGAGCAGTTCTTC
TRBJ2-7,12,TRBD1,TRBV5-8,.,CASSSQGLEQYF,TGTGCCAGCAGCTCACAGGGGCTTGAGCAGTACTTC
TRBJ2-3,15,.,TRBV6-1,.,CASEPGISATDTQYF,TGTGCCAGCGAACCTGGGATCTCCGCCACAGATACGCAGTATTTT